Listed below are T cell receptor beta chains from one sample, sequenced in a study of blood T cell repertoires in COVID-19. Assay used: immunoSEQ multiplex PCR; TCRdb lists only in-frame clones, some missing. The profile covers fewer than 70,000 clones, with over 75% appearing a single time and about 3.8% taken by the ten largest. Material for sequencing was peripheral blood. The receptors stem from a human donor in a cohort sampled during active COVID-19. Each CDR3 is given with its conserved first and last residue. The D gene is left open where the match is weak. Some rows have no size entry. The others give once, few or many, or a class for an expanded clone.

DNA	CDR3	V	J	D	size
TGTGCCAGCACCCATAGGGGGTCCTACGAGCAGTACTTC	CASTHRGSYEQYF	TRBV3-1/TRBV3-2	TRBJ2-7	-	-
TGTGCCAGCAGTGACCGGAGGGATCGCTACGAGCAGTACTTC	CASSDRRDRYEQYF	TRBV6-4	TRBJ2-7	-	-
TGCGCCAGCAGCCCAAGCGGGAGCAGCAATCAGCCCCAGCATTTT	CASSPSGSSNQPQHF	TRBV5-1	TRBJ1-5	-	-
TGTGCCAGCAGGGAGAGCGAGGGCTCCTACGAGCAGTACTTC	CASRESEGSYEQYF	TRBV25-1	TRBJ2-7	-	-
TGTGCCAGCTCCCCACCCGGACAGAAGAATAGCTACACCTTC	CASSPPGQKNSYTF	TRBV18	TRBJ1-2	-	-
TGTGCCAGTAGCATAACTACAGGAAACTATGGCTACACCTTT	CASSITTGNYGYTF	TRBV19	TRBJ1-2	-	-
TGTGCCAGTAGAAGCAGCGGGGGGCCCACAGATACGCAGTATTTT	CASRSSGGPTDTQYF	TRBV19	TRBJ2-3	TRBD2	-
TGTGCCAGCAGTTCCCTGGGTAGCGGCGAGCAGTACTTC	CASSSLGSGEQYF	TRBV27	TRBJ2-7	-	few
TGTGCCAGCAGTTCCCACCGACAGGGAGCCTACGAGCAGTACTTC	CASSSHRQGAYEQYF	TRBV28	TRBJ2-7	TRBD1	-
TGTGCCAGCAGCCCTCCTAGGTCCACACACACAGATACGCAGTATTTT	CASSPPRSTHTDTQYF	TRBV5-4	TRBJ2-3	-	-
TGTGCCAGCAGCTTGGGGACGGGAGGGGAAGCTTTCTTT	CASSLGTGGEAFF	TRBV5-5	TRBJ1-1	-	few
TGTGCCAGCAGTCGAATGAACAGGGGCGCCTATGGCTACACCTTC	CASSRMNRGAYGYTF	TRBV7-8	TRBJ1-2	TRBD1	-
TGCAGTGCTAGCAGCGGAGAGACCCAGTACTTC	CSASSGETQYF	TRBV20-1	TRBJ2-5	-	-
TGTGCCAGTAACGGACAGGGGTCCTACGAGCAGTACTTC	CASNGQGSYEQYF	TRBV19	TRBJ2-7	TRBD1	-
TGTGCCACCAGTGACGCGCAGGGGTACGAGCAGTACTTC	CATSDAQGYEQYF	TRBV24-1	TRBJ2-7	-	-
TGTGCCAGCAGCTTTAGAGGACTAGCGGGAGGGGATGAGCAGTTCTTC	CASSFRGLAGGDEQFF	TRBV5-4	TRBJ2-1	TRBD2	-
TGCGCCAGCAGCCAAGGTTGGGGGGGGGTTATGCTCTTC	CASSQGWGGVMLF	TRBV4-3	TRBJ2-1	TRBD2	-
TGCGCCAGCAGCCGGACTAGCCGGTGGGGTGAGCAGTTCTTC	CASSRTSRWGEQFF	TRBV4-3	TRBJ2-1	TRBD2	-
TGTGCCAGCAGCGCAGCGCGGGGGACTAGCGGGGGGGCCGGTCCAGATACGCAGTATTTT	CASSAARGTSGGAGPDTQYF	TRBV9	TRBJ2-3	TRBD2	-
TGTGCCAGCTCGGGACTGCCGGCTACGGAGACCCAGTACTTC	CASSGLPATETQYF	TRBV2	TRBJ2-5	-	-
TGTGCCAGCAGCAGCTCCTGGGGCGCCGAGCAGTACTTC	CASSSSWGAEQYF	TRBV5-4	TRBJ2-7	-	few
TGTGCCAGCCACCCAGGGTACACTGAAGCTTTCTTT	CASHPGYTEAFF	TRBV6-5	TRBJ1-1	-	-
TGCGCCAGCAGCCAAACGGTCAGGGGCTACGAGCAGTACTTC	CASSQTVRGYEQYF	TRBV4-1	TRBJ2-7	-	-
TGTGCCAGTAGTTCCCGACTAGCGCCAGGGGATGAGCAGTTCTTC	CASSSRLAPGDEQFF	TRBV19	TRBJ2-1	TRBD2	-
TGTGCCAGCAGCCCATACGGACAGGGGCCTTACGAGCAGTACTTC	CASSPYGQGPYEQYF	TRBV9	TRBJ2-7	TRBD1	once
TGCGCCAGCAGCTACGAACAAGTCAATGAGCAGTTCTTC	CASSYEQVNEQFF	TRBV4-1	TRBJ2-1	-	-
TGTGCCAGCAGCCCCAGGGGGTCCGGGGCCAACGTCCTGACTTTC	CASSPRGSGANVLTF	TRBV11-2	TRBJ2-6	TRBD1	-
TGTGCCAGCAGCCTATTAGACTACGAGCAGTACTTC	CASSLLDYEQYF	TRBV6-2/TRBV6-3	TRBJ2-7	-	once
TGTGCCAGCAGCTTAGCGCCTAGCGCCATCAATGAGCAGTTCTTC	CASSLAPSAINEQFF	TRBV7-8	TRBJ2-1	-	-
TGTGCCAGCTCCCGGGACAGGGTTCGGGAGCAGTACTTC	CASSRDRVREQYF	TRBV6-5	TRBJ2-7	TRBD1	-
TGTGCCTGGAACAGAGCCCTCTCTGGGGCCAACGTCCTGACTTTC	CAWNRALSGANVLTF	TRBV30	TRBJ2-6	-	-
TGCGCCAGCAGCTTGGGGACTGTGGGCACCGGGGAGCTGTTTTTT	CASSLGTVGTGELFF	TRBV5-1	TRBJ2-2	-	-
TGTGCAAGTCGCTTGACAGCAACTAATGAAAAACTGTTTTTT	CASRLTATNEKLFF	TRBV12-2	TRBJ1-4	-	-
TGTGCCAGCAGCCAACACAGGGGTTCCGAGCAGTACTTC	CASSQHRGSEQYF	TRBV4-2	TRBJ2-7	TRBD1	-
TGTGCCAGCAGCTTTACTTCCGGGAGTATCACCGGGGAGCTGTTTTTT	CASSFTSGSITGELFF	TRBV11-2	TRBJ2-2	-	-
TGCGCCAGCAGCCTAGGACAGGGACCCTACGAGCAGTACTTC	CASSLGQGPYEQYF	TRBV4-3	TRBJ2-7	TRBD1	-